This T cell receptor (beta chain) was identified in a study of response to subunit inactivated influenza vaccine. General observations from the study: The authors suggested that few new T cells are recruited per seasonal influenza vaccination.

Concerning this clonotype: The antigen is unknown.

One entry per CDR3 protein results from TCRdb running MiXCR on the RT-PCR reads. The sample has over 450,000 distinct CDR3 sequences, around 13% seen once. Here the sequenced sample was PBMCs from blood, taken roughly 47 days after vaccination. The receptor was derived from a man aged 50 to 59 who received an inactivated influenza vaccine.

CDR3 in amino acids: CASRSGFEQYF. CDR3 sequence (DNA): TGTGCCAGCAGGTCGGGGTTTGAGCAGTACTTC. The V call is TRBV12-3 or TRBV12-4, the J call TRBJ2-7; TRBD2 might be the D (5 bases). The V end lost 6 bases, the J end lost 7 bases, and 10 bases lay between the germline ends. The CDR3 consists of 11 residues.